These 2 T cell receptor beta chains came from one sample sequenced in a study of blood T cell repertoires in COVID-19. Data came from immunoSEQ multiplex PCR; TCRdb stores just in-frame clones and leaves some out. The profile shows roughly 64,000 clones, more than 75% of them singletons. The sequenced sample was peripheral blood. The receptors here all came from a man aged 50 to 60 with active COVID-19.

The chain couples TRBV6-6 to TRBJ2-7, with TRBD1 matching 9 bases. The CDR3 consists of 15 residues. The germline V gene encodes CDR1 MNHNY and CDR2 SVGAGI (reference sequence). The V segment lost 6 bases and the J segment 1 base; nucleotides outside the gene matches: 7. The CDR3 DNA reads as TGTGCCAGCAGCCCTGGACAGGGGAGTTCCTACGAGCAGTACTTC. Encoded protein: CASSPGQGSSYEQYF.

The chain joins TRBV10-3 to TRBJ2-7; 10 bases match TRBD1. CDR3 length equals 14 residues. V lost 10 bases to trimming and J lost 2 bases; unmatched junction nucleotides: 8. From germline, CDR1 is ENHRY and CDR2 SYGVKD. CDR3 sequence (DNA): TGTGCCACCCAAGGGGACAGGGGTCCCTACGAGCAGTACTTC. Its translation: CATQGDRGPYEQYF.